This entry describes one T cell receptor beta chain. Its antigen is not yet known. Within one base of it there is no much larger clone, and no base qualities were kept. Single viable CD3+CD4+CD8-CD45RO+ cells were sorted as memory CD4+ T cells on a FACSAria II. CMV serostatus was assessed using a Roche Elecsys assay, by which serum IgG against CMV pp150, pp28, p38 and p52 was detected. Following thawing, total CD4+ T cells were enriched through positive selection using CD4 magnetic microbeads. The samples came from a separate study whose specific focus was interrogating the CD4+ T cell memory repertoire. Peripheral blood mononuclear cells were isolated and cryopreserved according to standard operating procedures, and serum was kept at -80 degrees C. Staining used CD3-PerCP (BW264/56), CD4-APC (RPA-T4), CD45RO-PE (UCHT1) and CD8-Pacific Orange (3B5) antibodies, with Sytox blue excluding non-viable cells.

V and J lose 4 bases and 7 bases, and a span of 16 bases separates them. Its CDR3 holds 15 amino acids, cysteine through phenylalanine. Only the CDR3 DNA stays, 45 bases, in frame from base 1. As encoded in the germline V gene, CDR1 is ENHRY while CDR2 is SYGVKD. The data were obtained in a study of memory CD4+ T cells and cytomegalovirus serostatus (dated by TCRdb to the late 2010s). Study-level background: The roughly 33 healthy Belgian adults in the cohort included 9 who were CMV seropositive and some 25 who were CMV seronegative. CD4+ memory TCRbeta repertoires of a Belgian cohort with known cytomegalovirus serostatus were sequenced in order to replicate a published TCR-based CMV serostatus classifier.

Study-wide findings and limitations: The results were interpreted as suggesting that the CMV-associated TCR signature is largely present in the CD4+ memory repertoire. Among the 160 or so previously reported CMV-associated TCRbeta sequences, 67 showed up in the CD4+ memory repertoires, with each one found in between one and five individuals. A median bootstrapped AUC of roughly 0.95 with a 95% CI of 0.76-1.00 was achieved on the Belgian cohort by the original-framework classifier. Unlike the original study, which covered naive and memory CD4+ and CD8+ populations, the Belgian study sequenced only CD4+CD45RO+ memory cells. For predicting CMV serostatus, the median bootstrapped AUC was 0.95 using the original framework and around 0.9 using a US-trained random forest.

Genomic DNA was extracted from sorted cells with the Quick-DNA Microprep Kit. Amplification of TCRbeta DNA was done with the immunoSEQ hsTCRbeta kit, following the protocol from the manufacturer. An Illumina MiSeq instrument was used to sequence the TCRbeta libraries. Concerning the study's data processing: After out-of-frame sequences were removed, 2,204,828 distinct TCRbeta sequences remained, averaging about 66,813 per individual. Each individual was scored using the number of 150 to 200 previously reported CMV-associated TCRbeta sequences that the individual carried and the total number of productive distinct TCRbeta sequences. A beta-binomial model was reimplemented in Python, and scikit-learn random forests with default parameters were trained on data from the US cohort. On the Belgian cohort, classifier performance was reported as the median AUC, along with percentile confidence intervals, across 10,000 bootstrap iterations. In TCRdb, the immuneACCESS table is reduced to in-frame sequences with V and J assigned. These tables do not hold every clone; where another copy was compared, an unresolved V gene accounts for under half, and the others remain unexplained. The D gene and trimming were derived from the DNA, and the V and J assignments and clone size from that table. This sample gives approximately 53,000 clones in total; over 65% of them show up just once. Approximately 0.64% of the sample is in the top ten clones.

The source material was memory CD4+ T cells from blood. The V and J segments used are TRBV10-3 and TRBJ1-4, and possibly TRBD1, on 5 matching bases. This clonotype originated in an adult in good health and CMV-seronegative. The base sequence is TGTGCCATCAGTGCCTCCCAGGGTGTGAGTGAAAAACTGTTTTTT. Translation gives CAISASQGVSEKLFF.